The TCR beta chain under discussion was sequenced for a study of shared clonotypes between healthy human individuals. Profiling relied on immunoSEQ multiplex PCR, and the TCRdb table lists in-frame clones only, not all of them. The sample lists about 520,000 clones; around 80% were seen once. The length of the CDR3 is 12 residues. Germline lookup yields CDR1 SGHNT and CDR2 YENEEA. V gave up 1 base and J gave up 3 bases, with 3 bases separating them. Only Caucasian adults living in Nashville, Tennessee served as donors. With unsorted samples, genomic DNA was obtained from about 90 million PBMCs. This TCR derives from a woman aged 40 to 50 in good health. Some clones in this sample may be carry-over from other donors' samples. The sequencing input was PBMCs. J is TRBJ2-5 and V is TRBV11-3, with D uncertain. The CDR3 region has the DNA TGTGCCAGCAGCTTAGGAGAAGAGACCCAGTACTTC. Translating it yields CASSLGEETQYF. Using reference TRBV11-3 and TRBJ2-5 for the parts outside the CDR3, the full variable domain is EAGVVQSPRYKIIEKKQPVAFWCNPISGHNTLYWYLQNLGQGPELLIRYENEEAVDDSQLPKDRFSAERLKGVDSTLKIQPAELGDSAVYLCASSLGEETQYFGPGTRLLVL.